This TCR beta chain derives from a study of T-cell memory formation after mild COVID-19. Whole-study context: For the most part, TCR clusters were specific to one donor.

This CDR3 spans 15 amino acids. V lost 6 bases, J lost 4 bases, and 11 bases stayed unmatched. TCRdb re-called the 5' RACE reads through MiXCR, storing one row per CDR3 protein. In the table there are approximately 270,000 distinct CDR3 sequences, around 15% of which are singletons. General study points: Contracting clones, day 15 to 85, had balanced CD4/CD8, and later expanders favored CD4+. Contracting CD8+ clones were enriched in EMRA, CD4+ mainly in CM and EM. Memory from before infection featured some responding clones, which suggests cross-reactive memory joined.

Of note for this clonotype: Antigen specificity is unknown.

V gene TRBV12-3 or TRBV12-4 combines with J gene TRBJ1-2, with 7 bases aligning to TRBD1. The specimen was PBMCs or a T cell subset sorted from them (not recorded which). The clonotype comes from a man aged 18 to 30 who had mild COVID-19 (a few samples of this study predate the infection). Cell type and time point are not known. Here the CDR3 reads CASSPYQGVGYGYTF. The DNA for the CDR3 is TGTGCCAGCAGCCCCTATCAGGGGGTAGGCTATGGCTACACCTTC.